This entry lists 20 T cell receptor beta chains sequenced from one sample in a study of monozygotic twins with inflammatory bowel disease. One entry per CDR3 protein, without DNA, is what TCRdb gives after re-calling the 5' RACE reads. The listing records about 440,000 distinct CDR3 sequences. The sample comprised blood. The receptor source for this set is a human donor with ulcerative colitis or Crohn's disease, or a healthy co-twin of an affected twin (not recorded which).

The chain recombines TRBV7-2 with TRBJ2-3; the D gene TCRdb calls, TRBD2, cannot be checked with no DNA. The CDR3 covers 16 residues. CDR1 and CDR2 from the germline V gene are SGHTA and FQGNSA. The CDR3 sequence is CASSPRLGPSSDTQYF. Full variable domain (remainder filled in from reference TRBV7-2 and TRBJ2-3): GAGVSQSPSNKVTEKGKDVELRCDPISGHTALYWYRQSLGQGLEFLIYFQGNSAPDKSGLPSDRFSAERTGGSVSTLTIQRTQQEDSAVYLCASSPRLGPSSDTQYFGPGTRLTVL.

The V and J genes are TRBV2 and TRBJ2-1; checking the TCRdb D call of TRBD2 is not possible without DNA. Germline V CDR1 and CDR2: SNHLY, FYNNEI. The CDR3 is 15 amino acids. CDR3 sequence reads: CASSVEWAMGNEQFF. Full variable domain (rest looked up from reference TRBV2 and TRBJ2-1): EPEVTQTPSHQVTQMGQEVILRCVPISNHLYFYWYRQILGQKVEFLVSFYNNEISEKSEIFDDQFSVERPDGSNFTLKIRSTKLEDSAMYFCASSVEWAMGNEQFFGPGTRLTVL.

The chain's CDR3 is CSARAGTSPYNEQFF. J is TRBJ2-1 and V is TRBV20-1; without DNA, the TCRdb call of TRBD2 cannot be checked. This CDR3 has 15 amino acids. From germline, CDR1 is DFQATT and CDR2 SNEGSKA (reference sequence).

This sequence joins TRBV7-9 and TRBJ2-7; there is no DNA to check the TCRdb D call of TRBD2. The length of the CDR3 is 16 residues. Germline V gene data show CDR1 as SEHNR and CDR2 as FQNEAQ (reference sequence). The CDR3 sequence: CASSLAPGGVSDEQYF.

The CDR3 protein is CASSLVGTGAYEQYF. J is TRBJ2-7 and V is TRBV5-1; with no DNA, the TCRdb D assignment of TRBD1 cannot be verified. CDR1 is SGHRS, CDR2 YFSETQ, per germline. The CDR3 has 15 residues.

The genes are TRBV7-3 and TRBJ2-5; the TCRdb call, TRBD1, lacks DNA for checking. Per the germline V gene, CDR1 is SGHTA and CDR2 is FQGTGA. The CDR3 has 14 residues. The CDR3 sequence: CASSLTGVGETQYF.

This chain connects TRBV18 to TRBJ1-1; TCRdb's D call, TRBD1, is unchecked because there is no DNA. The CDR3 consists of 16 residues. Germline CDR1 and CDR2: KGHSH and LQKENI. CDR3 sequence: CASSPSQGRMRTEAFF.

This chain connects TRBV5-6 to TRBJ2-2; with no DNA, the TCRdb D assignment of TRBD1 cannot be verified. The CDR3 contains 17 residues. Germline CDR1 reads SGHDT; CDR2 reads YYEEEE. The CDR3 reads CASSFLRRGANTGELFF.

The CDR3 sequence is CASSLGSNQPQHF. The V and J genes are TRBV27 and TRBJ1-5. Germline assignment: CDR1 MNHEY and CDR2 SMNVEV (reference sequence). The CDR3 has 13 amino acids.

V gene TRBV27 combines with J gene TRBJ1-1. The CDR3 has 14 amino acids. Per germline, CDR1 MNHEY and CDR2 SMNVEV (reference sequence). The chain's CDR3 is CASSYMGEHTEAFF.

The chain recombines TRBV20-1 with TRBJ1-5; TCRdb outputs TRBD1, but without DNA this stays unchecked. This CDR3 region has 17 residues. Germline V gene sequence: CDR1 DFQATT, CDR2 SNEGSKA (reference sequence). This CDR3 reads CSAKQGVAVRSNQPQHF.

V and J are TRBV5-1 and TRBJ2-7; TCRdb's D gene call, TRBD1, goes unchecked for lack of DNA. Germline V gene sequence: CDR1 SGHRS, CDR2 YFSETQ. The CDR3 is 12 amino acids. CDR3 residues: CASSATGTYMYF. Looking up the rest from reference TRBV5-1 and TRBJ2-7 gives the full variable domain: KAGVTQTPRYLIKTRGQQVTLSCSPISGHRSVSWYQQTPGQGLQFLFEYFSETQRNKGNFPGRFSGRQFSNSRSEMNVSTLELGDSALYLCASSATGTYMYFGPGTRLTVT.

This chain connects TRBV7-3 to TRBJ2-2; TCRdb proposes TRBD1, but this gene call is untestable without DNA. The germline CDR1 and CDR2 sequences are SGHTA and FQGTGA. The CDR3 contains 13 residues. The CDR3 is CASSPRATGELFF.

The gene calls are TRBV18 and TRBJ1-1. The CDR3 spans 16 residues. Germline assignment: CDR1 KGHSH and CDR2 LQKENI. CDR3 sequence: CASSPSRGAGGTEAFF. Combining the CDR3 with reference TRBV18 and TRBJ1-1 gives the whole variable domain NAGVMQNPRHLVRRRGQEARLRCSPMKGHSHVYWYRQLPEEGLKFMVYLQKENIIDESGMPKERFSAEFPKEGPSILRIQQVVRGDSAAYFCASSPSRGAGGTEAFFGQGTRLTVV.

The V and J genes are TRBV28 and TRBJ1-2; TCRdb returns TRBD1, unconfirmable since there is no DNA. Germline CDR1 reads MDHEN; CDR2 reads SYDVKM. The CDR3 is 12 amino acids. This CDR3 reads CASSWGAGGYTF.

This chain links TRBV20-1 with TRBJ1-1; the TCRdb call, TRBD1, lacks DNA for checking. The CDR3 spans 14 residues. Germline lookup yields CDR1 DFQATT and CDR2 SNEGSKA (reference sequence). CDR3 region: CSATPLVRGTEAFF.

The rearrangement uses TRBV6-1 and TRBJ1-5; TCRdb's D call of TRBD1 is untestable without DNA. CDR3 length equals 15 residues. In germline, CDR1 is MNHNS, CDR2 SASEGT. The CDR3 sequence is CASSQGQVSNQPQHF.

The rearrangement joins TRBV6-1 to TRBJ2-2; TCRdb selects TRBD1, and the lack of DNA leaves this call unchecked. The CDR3 extends over 15 amino acids. CDR1 is MNHNS, CDR2 SASEGT, per germline. CDR3 residues: CASSTWTGRAGELFF.

V usage is TRBV7-2 and J usage is TRBJ1-2. Germline assignment: CDR1 SGHTA and CDR2 FQGNSA. CDR3 length: 13 amino acids. This CDR3 reads CASSLVSSYGYTF.

CDR3 in amino acids: CASSPATGHTEAFF. The chain joins TRBV18 to TRBJ1-1; TCRdb reports TRBD1, a call that lacks DNA to check it against. This CDR3 has 14 amino acids. Germline CDR1 is KGHSH and CDR2 is LQKENI.